This T cell receptor (beta chain) is drawn from a study of T cells in Graves' hyperthyroidism and ophthalmopathy. V lost 0 bases to trimming and J lost 0 bases, with 13 bases between them. CDR3 length: 17 amino acids. The germline V gene has CDR1 SGHKS and CDR2 YYEKEE (reference sequence). This clonotype showed up just a few times. The CDR3 regions of TCR beta were amplified from RNA transcripts. The HTBI primer set served for first-round RT-PCR of the TCR CDR3. Each CDR3 protein gets one entry after TCRdb re-called the multiplex PCR reads with MiXCR. The sample gives hundreds of thousands of distinct CDR3 sequences, 14% to 15% of which show up once; about 13% is in the top ten.

The TCR was taken from a man aged 18 to 35 with Graves' ophthalmopathy. The genes are TRBV5-5 and TRBJ1-3; no definite D call. The sequenced sample consisted of blood. CDR3 sequence (DNA): TGTGCCAGCAGCTTGGGGGGTCGTTACTTCTCTGGAAACACCATATATTTT. Protein sequence: CASSLGGRYFSGNTIYF.